A single T cell receptor (beta chain) is shown here with its context. Its antigen remains unknown. Between the trimmed V and J ends, which lost 0 bases and 4 bases, there was a span of 14 bases. The CDR3 is 16 residues long. Per the germline V gene, CDR1 is SGHDT and CDR2 is YYEEEE. This specimen comes from a study of cytomegalovirus exposure and HLA in healthy donors. Overall study findings and caveats: Researchers counted some 150 TCR beta chains as cytomegalovirus-associated. CMV antigen specificity was confirmed in vitro for three CMV-associated chains. Reports credit the classifier with highly specific, highly sensitive diagnosis of cytomegalovirus status.

The table came from immunoSEQ multiplex PCR; TCRdb's copy has only in-frame clones and leaves some out. The profile shows a few hundred thousand clones, about 90% of them singletons. The sample was PBMCs. The TCR sequence derives from a young woman in good health and CMV-seronegative. This rearrangement joins TRBV5-6 to TRBJ1-5, with D possibly being TRBD1 (6 bases). CDR3 sequence (DNA): TGTGCCAGCAGCTTGGAGGGGAGCAGGGGAAATCAGCCCCAGCATTTT. Translation gives CASSLEGSRGNQPQHF. Variable domain in full (rest from reference TRBV5-6 and TRBJ1-5): DAGVTQSPTHLIKTRGQQVTLRCSPKSGHDTVSWYQQALGQGPQFIFQYYEEEERQRGNFPDRFSGHQFPNYSSELNVNALLLGDSALYLCASSLEGSRGNQPQHFGDGTRLSIL.